This TCR beta chain was identified in a study of T cell changes during pregnancy in multiple sclerosis. Measured with immunoSEQ multiplex PCR; TCRdb has only the in-frame clones, and not every one. The table lists approximately 38,000 clones, 90% to 95% of them singletons. This sequence originates from a female donor with multiple sclerosis, enrolled in a pregnancy study. The sequences come from peripheral blood, collected in the third trimester of pregnancy.

The CDR3 loop is CASSLMTSETQYF. The CDR3 region has the DNA TGCGCCAGCAGCTTGATGACTAGCGAGACCCAGTACTTC. The rearrangement links TRBV5-1 to TRBJ2-5, with 7 bases identical to TRBD2. V lost 1 base, J lost 5 bases, and 2 bases stayed unmatched. Germline CDR1 SGHRS, CDR2 YFSETQ. The CDR3 is 13 amino acids. Based on the CDR3 plus reference TRBV5-1 and TRBJ2-5, the full variable domain is KAGVTQTPRYLIKTRGQQVTLSCSPISGHRSVSWYQQTPGQGLQFLFEYFSETQRNKGNFPGRFSGRQFSNSRSEMNVSTLELGDSALYLCASSLMTSETQYFGPGTRLLVL.